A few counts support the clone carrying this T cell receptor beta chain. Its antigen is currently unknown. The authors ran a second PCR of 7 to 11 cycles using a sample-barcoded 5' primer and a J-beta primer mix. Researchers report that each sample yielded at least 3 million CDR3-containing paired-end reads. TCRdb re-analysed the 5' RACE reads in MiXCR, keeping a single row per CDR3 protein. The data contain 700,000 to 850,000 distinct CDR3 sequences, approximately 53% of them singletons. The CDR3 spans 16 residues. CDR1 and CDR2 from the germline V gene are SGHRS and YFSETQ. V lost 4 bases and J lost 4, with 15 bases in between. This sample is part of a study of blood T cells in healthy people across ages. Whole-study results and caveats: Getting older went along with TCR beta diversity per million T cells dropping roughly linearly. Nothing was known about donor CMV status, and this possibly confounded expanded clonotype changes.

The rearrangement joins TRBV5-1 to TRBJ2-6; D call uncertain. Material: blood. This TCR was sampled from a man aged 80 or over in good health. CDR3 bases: TGCGCCAGCAGCACAAACATTGCCCTCGGGGCCAACGTCCTGACTTTC. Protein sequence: CASSTNIALGANVLTF.